Listed below are T cell receptor beta chains from one sample, sequenced in a study of shared clonotypes between healthy human individuals. The assay was immunoSEQ multiplex PCR, and TCRdb's table has in-frame clones only and misses some. The top ten clones hold 9.5% to 15% of a sample with 400,000 to 500,000 clones, around three quarters of them seen once. Input material: PBMCs. The receptors derive from a woman aged 40 to 55 in good health. Some clones in this sample may be carry-over from other donors' samples. Both conserved end residues are part of each CDR3. Each record gives: clone size, CDR3 length, V gene, J gene, D gene, CDR3 DNA, CDR3 protein. The D gene is left open where the match is weak. The listing skips clone size in some rows; elsewhere it reads once, few, many or a size class.

few	17	TRBV21-1	TRBJ2-2	-	-	CASTSGWAWGNTGELFF
-	15	TRBV7-2	TRBJ1-6	-	TGTGCCAGCAGCCAACTACGGGCACAGGGTTCACCCCTCCACTTT	CASSQLRAQGSPLHF
-	16	TRBV30	TRBJ1-2	TRBD1	TGTGCCTGGAGTCCAGGACACCAGGGGGGTGGCTATGGCTACACCTTC	CAWSPGHQGGGYGYTF
once	14	TRBV5-6	TRBJ1-6	TRBD1	TGTGCCAGCAGCTTCGACAGGGGCGATTCACCCCTCCACTTT	CASSFDRGDSPLHF
-	13	TRBV19	TRBJ1-5	TRBD1	TGTGCCAGTAGTCAGTCGCACAGGGGAACCCAGCATTTT	CASSQSHRGTQHF
-	13	TRBV9	TRBJ2-3	-	TGTGCCAGCAGCGTAGCGGGCACAGATACGCAGTATTTT	CASSVAGTDTQYF
-	15	TRBV7-3	TRBJ2-7	-	TGTGCCAGCAGCTTTGGGTGGGAGCCGGCCTACGAGCAGTACTTC	CASSFGWEPAYEQYF
-	14	TRBV6-5	TRBJ2-1	TRBD2	TGTGCCACCGCAGCGGGAGGGCCCTACAATGAGCAGTTCTTC	CATAAGGPYNEQFF
many	16	TRBV2	TRBJ1-1	-	TGTGCCAGCAGTGAATTAGGGGTAGAGAGGAACACTGAAGCTTTCTTT	CASSELGVERNTEAFF
-	10	TRBV4-3	TRBJ1-1	-	TGCGCCAGCAGCCCGGTCCGGCTAGGTTTT	CASSPVRLGF
-	14	TRBV28	TRBJ2-1	TRBD2	TGTGCCAGCAGGGCTAGCGGGAGGGCGGGGGAGCAGTTCTTC	CASRASGRAGEQFF
-	14	TRBV7-6	TRBJ1-2	-	TGTGCCAGCAGCCCGACGCTTCACGAAGGCGGCTACACCTTC	CASSPTLHEGGYTF
-	16	TRBV4-1	TRBJ2-7	TRBD2	TGCGCCAGCAGCCACCCCCGGACTAGCGGGGGCGACGAGCAGTACTTC	CASSHPRTSGGDEQYF
-	15	TRBV7-9	TRBJ1-5	-	TGTGCCAGCAGCATAAGTTGGGACCTTAATCAGCCCCAGCATTTT	CASSISWDLNQPQHF
-	15	TRBV10-3	TRBJ2-3	-	TGTGCCATCAGTGAGTCGTCCCTAGAAACAGATACGCAGTATTTT	CAISESSLETDTQYF
-	13	TRBV2	TRBJ2-1	-	TGTGCCAGCAGTGAGTGGATTTACAATGAGCAGTTCTTC	CASSEWIYNEQFF
-	17	TRBV10-3	TRBJ2-7	-	TGTGCCATCAGTGAGTCAACGCGCCGTCGAGGGGAGTACGAGCAGTACTTC	CAISESTRRRGEYEQYF
many	15	TRBV10-3	TRBJ1-1	-	TGTGCCATCAGTGAGATCGGACGGAAGAACACTGAAGCTTTCTTT	CAISEIGRKNTEAFF
-	13	TRBV29-1	TRBJ2-3	TRBD2	TGCAGCGTGGGGCGGGGGGCACCAGATACGCAGTATTTT	CSVGRGAPDTQYF
-	14	TRBV27	TRBJ1-1	-	TGTGCCAGCAGGACCGCCGGGGTGGCCACTGAAGCTTTCTTT	CASRTAGVATEAFF
-	15	TRBV7-2	TRBJ1-5	-	TGTGCCAGCAGCTTTTCACCAGGGGATGGGCAGCCCCAGCATTTT	CASSFSPGDGQPQHF
-	15	TRBV11-2	TRBJ2-4	-	TGTGCCAGCAGAAGAGGAATGGGATCCAAAAACATTCAGTACTTC	CASRRGMGSKNIQYF
few	13	TRBV19	TRBJ2-1	-	TGTGCCAGTAGTATACGCGTCATGGGGGAGCAGTTCTTC	CASSIRVMGEQFF
-	15	TRBV14	TRBJ1-2	-	TGTGCCAGCAGCCAAGAGGTGGGCTCCGCCTATGGCTACACCTTC	CASSQEVGSAYGYTF
-	14	TRBV7-9	TRBJ2-5	-	TGTGCCAGCAGCTTAGGTCAGGGAGAAGAGACCCAGTACTTC	CASSLGQGEETQYF
-	14	TRBV12-5	TRBJ2-7	TRBD2	TGTGCTAGTGGTTTGATCCGGGGGGGCTACGAGCAGTACTTC	CASGLIRGGYEQYF
-	16	TRBV4-1	TRBJ2-7	TRBD1	TGCGCCAGCAGCCAAGATTTGGGACAGGGGACATACGAGCAGTACTTC	CASSQDLGQGTYEQYF
-	11	TRBV7-9	TRBJ1-2	-	TGTGCCAGCAGCTTAGCCGCGGGCTACACCTTC	CASSLAAGYTF
few	16	TRBV28	TRBJ2-2	-	TGTGCCAGCAGTTTGAGTCTCTACACCAACACCGGGGAGCTGTTTTTT	CASSLSLYTNTGELFF
-	14	TRBV27	TRBJ1-5	TRBD1	TGTGCCAGCAGTGGACAGGGGGGTGTTCAGCCCCAGCATTTT	CASSGQGGVQPQHF
-	17	TRBV7-6	TRBJ2-7	-	TGTGCCAGCAGCTCAAACTCGGCGCCCACCTTCCCCTACGAGCAGTACTTC	CASSSNSAPTFPYEQYF
-	15	TRBV5-4	TRBJ1-4	-	TGTGCCAGCAGCACCGCCCAGGGGACGACTGAAAAACTGTTTTTT	CASSTAQGTTEKLFF
few	13	TRBV7-3	TRBJ1-1	-	TGTGCCAGCAGCTTGCAGGGGAACACTGAAGCTTTCTTT	CASSLQGNTEAFF
-	17	TRBV28	TRBJ1-2	TRBD1	TGTGCCAGCAGTCCACCCGGGACAGGGTTCGGCAACTATGGCTACACCTTC	CASSPPGTGFGNYGYTF
-	15	TRBV5-4	TRBJ1-1	TRBD1	TGTGCCAGCAGCTTGGAGGGGGGACAGGCGCCTGAAGCTTTCTTT	CASSLEGGQAPEAFF
-	16	TRBV5-4	TRBJ2-1	TRBD2	TGTGCCAGCAGCTTGGTGGGCGGGAGTTTCGGGAATGAGCAGTTCTTC	CASSLVGGSFGNEQFF